This TCR beta chain is from a study of T-cell reconstitution after alpha-beta-depleted transplantation in children. For this clonotype: Its target is unknown.

Unique molecular identifiers were incorporated when the TCRbeta library was constructed. Each CDR3 protein gets one entry after TCRdb re-called the PCR reads with MiXCR. The table shows some 450,000 distinct CDR3 sequences, with about 40% occurring only once. V dropped 4 bases and J dropped 1 base, with 14 bases sitting between them. Per the germline V gene, CDR1 is SGHRS and CDR2 is YFSETQ. The CDR3 consists of 15 residues. The study's findings and limits: Some patients owed their high day-60 TCRbeta diversity to surviving recipient T cells and thymic progenitors. Hyperexpanded clones declined; after one year, newly produced T cells mostly supplied diversity.

This receptor was taken from a girl aged 2 to 10 with aplastic anemia, due to receive a stem cell transplant. The sequencing used PBMCs, collected before TCRalphabeta/CD19-depleted stem cell transplant. The rearrangement uses TRBV5-1 and TRBJ1-1, with D maybe TRBD1 (6 bases). The CDR3 spells CASSIGGGGNTEAFF. CDR3 nucleotide sequence: TGCGCCAGCAGCATCGGGGGAGGGGGGAACACTGAAGCTTTCTTT. The full variable domain, in which reference TRBV5-1 and TRBJ1-1 provide the parts outside the CDR3, is KAGVTQTPRYLIKTRGQQVTLSCSPISGHRSVSWYQQTPGQGLQFLFEYFSETQRNKGNFPGRFSGRQFSNSRSEMNVSTLELGDSALYLCASSIGGGGNTEAFFGQGTRLTVV.